Sequencing of this TCR beta chain was carried out in a study of early T cells in non-severe SARS-CoV-2 infection. Study summary: Alpha and beta chains were unpaired, from unsorted whole-blood bulk RNA.

Individually, cDNA molecules had unique molecular identifiers attached to them. TCRdb re-derived calls from the 5' RACE reads in MiXCR, one entry per CDR3 protein. This sample has tens of thousands of distinct CDR3 sequences, with approximately 9% found just once. In this sample, this clonotype turned up many times. Source: whole blood, taken at baseline. The origin of this receptor is an adult who was a healthcare worker with PCR-confirmed SARS-CoV-2 infection or an uninfected control (not recorded which).

As DNA, the CDR3 is TGTGCCAGCAGTTCCCAGATCGTGAGCACTGAAGCTTTCTTT. It translates to CASSSQIVSTEAFF. The V gene is TRBV6-2 or TRBV6-3, the J gene TRBJ1-1; D gene unclear. The V gene's germline CDR1 is MNHEY and CDR2 SVGEGT. This CDR3 is 14 amino acids long. The germline V and J ends were trimmed by 4 bases and 4 bases, with 13 bases remaining between them.